The clone carrying this TCR beta chain has just a few counts. The sample is drawn from a study of blood T cell repertoires in COVID-19. Study summary: The United States, Italy and Spain provided the acute and convalescent COVID-19 samples. PBMCs, B-cell-depleted T cells, or T cells were the source of the cDNA or gDNA that made up the material.

Data came from immunoSEQ multiplex PCR; TCRdb stores just in-frame clones and leaves some out. The top ten hold about 4.4% of the sample, which has 110,000 to 150,000 clones, 75% to 90% seen once. The source material was PBMCs or T cells enriched from blood (not recorded which). This receptor was taken from a man aged 45-60 years who had recovered from COVID-19.

DNA of the CDR3: TGTGCCACCAGTGATTTGAATAGCGGCTCCTACAATGAGCAGTTCTTC. Protein sequence: CATSDLNSGSYNEQFF. The chain links TRBV24-1 to TRBJ2-1; TRBD2 might be the D (6 bases). Germline CDR1 KGHDR, CDR2 SFDVKD. With 0 bases removed from V and 0 bases from J, the gap between germline ends came to 8 bases. There are 16 residues in the CDR3.